The present T cell receptor (beta chain) was sequenced within a study of blood T cell repertoires in COVID-19. Looking at the study overall: COVID-19 samples, acute and convalescent, were from the United States, Italy and Spain.

V was pared by 5 bases and J by 6 bases, with 11 bases of the junction left unmatched. Germline V gene data show CDR1 as SGHVS and CDR2 as FQNEAQ. The CDR3 length is 15 residues. Living in roughly 25 US areas, the participants were between about 18 and 100 years of age. Donors in Cohort 3 who had recovered were those with two negative PCRs, healthcare professional clearance, or resolution of their symptoms. Produced via immunoSEQ multiplex PCR; TCRdb's table is partial and in-frame only. The sample includes nearly 250,000 clones, roughly 88% seen only once; the top ten take roughly 2%. Material: PBMCs or T cells enriched from blood (not recorded which). The chain uses TRBV7-8 and TRBJ1-1; 8 bases are a match to TRBD1. This TCR was sampled from a woman aged 50 to 60 who had recovered from COVID-19. CDR3 coding DNA: TGTGCCAGCAGCAAGGACAGGGCGAGCAAGGCTGAAGCTTTCTTT. Translation: CASSKDRASKAEAFF.